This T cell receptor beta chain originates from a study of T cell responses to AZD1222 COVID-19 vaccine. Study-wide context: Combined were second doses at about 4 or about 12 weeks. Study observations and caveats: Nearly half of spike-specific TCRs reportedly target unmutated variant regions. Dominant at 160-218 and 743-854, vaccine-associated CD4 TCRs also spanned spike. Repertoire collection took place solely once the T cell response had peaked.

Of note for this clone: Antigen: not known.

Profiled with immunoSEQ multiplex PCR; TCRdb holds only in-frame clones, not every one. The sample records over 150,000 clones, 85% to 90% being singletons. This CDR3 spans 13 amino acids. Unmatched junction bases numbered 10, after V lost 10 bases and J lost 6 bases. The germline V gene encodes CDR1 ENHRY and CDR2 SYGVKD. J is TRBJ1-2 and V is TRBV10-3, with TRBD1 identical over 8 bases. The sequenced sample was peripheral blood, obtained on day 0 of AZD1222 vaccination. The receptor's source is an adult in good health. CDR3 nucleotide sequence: TGTGCCACTCCCTTGGACAGGGACCATGGCTACACCTTC. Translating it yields CATPLDRDHGYTF.